This is a list of T cell receptor beta chains from one sample in a study of cytomegalovirus exposure and HLA in healthy donors. TCRdb's copy holds only in-frame clones and misses some; the assay was immunoSEQ multiplex PCR. Here the sample spans around 100,000 clones, 65% being singletons. Sequences were obtained from PBMCs. Source of these receptors: a man younger than 40 in good health and CMV-seropositive. CDR3s include the opening cysteine and the closing phenylalanine or tryptophan. The order of the fields is J gene, clone size, D gene, V gene, CDR3 protein, CDR3 DNA. D genes are given only for firm matches. Clone sizes are given selectively: once, few, many, or a class where the clone is expanded.

TRBJ2-7 | . | . | TRBV11-2 | CASSLGVRAGEQYF | TGTGCCAGCAGCTTAGGGGTCAGGGCGGGGGAGCAGTACTTC
TRBJ1-1 | few | . | TRBV9 | CASSNMNTEAFF | TGTGCCAGCAGCAACATGAACACTGAAGCTTTCTTT
TRBJ1-1 | . | . | TRBV2 | CASTFGGGTEAFF | TGTGCCAGCACCTTCGGGGGAGGCACTGAAGCTTTCTTT
TRBJ2-3 | . | . | TRBV7-8 | CASSLARGKGERATDTQYF | TGTGCCAGCAGCTTAGCCCGTGGAAAAGGGGAGCGGGCCACAGATACGCAGTATTTT
TRBJ2-3 | . | TRBD2 | TRBV2 | CASSESLAESTDTQYF | TGTGCCAGCAGTGAAAGTCTAGCGGAAAGCACAGATACGCAGTATTTT
TRBJ1-1 | few | TRBD1 | TRBV4-2 | CASSHRGPEAFF | TGTGCCAGCAGCCACAGGGGGCCTGAAGCTTTCTTT
TRBJ1-2 | . | . | TRBV4-1 | CASSQGTAYGYTF | TGCGCCAGCAGCCAAGGAACAGCCTATGGCTACACCTTC
TRBJ1-3 | once | . | TRBV6-6 | CASSYESRGKNTIYF | TGTGCCAGCAGTTATGAGTCCCGCGGTAAAAACACCATATATTTT
TRBJ2-1 | few | . | TRBV7-9 | CASSLTRSHYNEQFF | TGTGCCAGCAGCTTAACGCGGTCACATTACAATGAGCAGTTCTTC
TRBJ2-5 | . | . | TRBV5-1 | CASSLGGPGEETQYF | TGCGCCAGCAGCCTCGGGGGACCCGGAGAAGAGACCCAGTACTTC
TRBJ2-7 | . | TRBD2 | TRBV19 | CASSRAGAYEQYF | TGTGCCAGTAGTAGGGCGGGGGCCTACGAGCAGTACTTC
TRBJ2-3 | . | . | TRBV29-1 | CSVENNGQGGDTQYF | TGCAGCGTTGAAAATAATGGGCAGGGCGGCGATACGCAGTATTTT
TRBJ2-3 | . | . | TRBV28 | CASSVRQNTQYF | TGTGCCAGCAGTGTGAGACAGAATACGCAGTATTTT
TRBJ2-3 | . | TRBD1 | TRBV11-2 | CASDRTGGADTQYF | TGTGCCAGCGATCGAACAGGGGGCGCAGATACGCAGTATTTT
TRBJ1-3 | . | . | TRBV5-1 | CASSLGAFSGNTIYF | TGCGCCAGCAGCTTGGGCGCTTTCTCTGGAAACACCATATATTTT
TRBJ1-4 | . | . | TRBV12-5 | CASGPQGNEKLFF | TGTGCTAGTGGTCCCCAGGGGAATGAAAAACTGTTTTTT
TRBJ2-7 | . | . | TRBV7-6 | CASSNGPYEQYF | TGTGCCAGCAGCAACGGTCCCTACGAGCAGTACTTC
TRBJ1-2 | few | TRBD1 | TRBV11-1 | CASSPRDRAFYGYTF | TGTGCCAGCAGCCCCCGGGACAGGGCCTTCTATGGCTACACCTTC
TRBJ1-6 | . | . | TRBV19 | CATSSLQGSPLHF | TGTGCCACCAGCTCATTACAGGGTTCACCCCTCCACTTT
TRBJ2-1 | once | . | TRBV20-1 | CSARGRNEQFF | TGCAGTGCCCGCGGTAGGAATGAGCAGTTCTTC